The 29 T cell receptor beta chains below all came from one sample that was sequenced in a study of control samples from healthy donors and cancer patients. Profiled with immunoSEQ multiplex PCR; TCRdb holds only in-frame clones, not every one. The table lists about 120,000 clones, over 90% of them singletons, with roughly 2.6% in the top ten. Sequenced material: blood. Receptors originate from a man between 25 and 39 years old in good health.

The chain has TRBV6-5 and TRBJ1-1; D is ambiguous. Trimming removed 5 bases at V and 5 bases at J, with 18 bases between. Per the germline V gene, CDR1 is MNHEY and CDR2 is SVGAGI. The length of the CDR3 is 15 residues. CDR3: CASSRLPTTGTEAFF. The CDR3 DNA is TGTGCCAGCAGTCGACTCCCGACAACGGGGACTGAAGCTTTCTTT.

The V call is TRBV9, the J call TRBJ2-2, with 15 bases identical to TRBD2. The germline gives CDR1 SGDLS, CDR2 YYNGEE. Trimming at V came to 3 bases and at J to 5 bases, leaving 5 bases not matched to a gene. The CDR3 length is 17 residues. The DNA of the CDR3 is TGTGCCAGCAGCGAGGGAGGGACTAGCGGGGGGACCGGGGAGCTGTTTTTT. Amino acid sequence: CASSEGGTSGGTGELFF.

This clone has only a few counts. The CDR3 DNA is TGTGCCAGCATGGCGGCGGGGGAGACCCAGTACTTC. Amino acids: CASMAAGETQYF. The V call is TRBV7-9, the J call TRBJ2-5; D possibly corresponds to TRBD2 (6 bases). The CDR3 has 12 residues. CDR1 is SEHNR and CDR2 is FQNEAQ in the germline V gene (reference sequence). The V end was cut by 7 bases, the J end by 5 bases, with 11 bases between.

This clone has only a few counts. The chain combines TRBV2 with TRBJ1-2; no definite D call. The CDR3 sequence is 13 residues long. V was cut by 3 bases and J by 0 bases, with 5 bases left in between. Germline CDR1 reads SNHLY; CDR2 reads FYNNEI. The CDR3 nucleotides are TGTGCCAGCAGTGACCGACCTAACTATGGCTACACCTTC. Residues: CASSDRPNYGYTF.

V gene TRBV10-3 combines with J gene TRBJ2-5; D gene unclear. From germline, CDR1 is ENHRY and CDR2 SYGVKD. This CDR3 spans 14 amino acids. The V end lost 0 bases, the J end lost 0 bases, and 5 bases lay between the germline ends. The CDR3 reads CAISESTDQETQYF. Here the CDR3 DNA reads TGTGCCATCAGTGAGTCAACGGACCAAGAGACCCAGTACTTC.

As DNA, the CDR3 is TGTGCTTCTGGGCGGGGCACTAATAATTCACCCCTCCACTTT. Translation: CASGRGTNNSPLHF. V gene TRBV9 combines with J gene TRBJ1-6, with D possibly matching TRBD1 (5 bases). The germline gives CDR1 SGDLS, CDR2 YYNGEE. The CDR3 has 14 residues.

The genes are TRBV7-9 and TRBJ2-2; 9 bases are a match to TRBD1. The germline V gene has CDR1 SEHNR and CDR2 FQNEAQ (reference sequence). CDR3 size: 17 residues. Trimming at V came to 4 bases and at J to 7 bases, leaving 13 bases not matched to a gene. The chain's CDR3 is CASSSTSGQGVLGELFF. The CDR3 nucleotides are TGTGCCAGCAGCTCAACCTCGGGACAGGGAGTCCTCGGGGAGCTGTTTTTT.

The count of this clone is one. The rearrangement uses TRBV7-2 and TRBJ1-3; D gene unclear. Germline V gene data show CDR1 as SGHTA and CDR2 as FQGNSA. This CDR3 has 14 amino acids. Trimming took off 5 bases at V and 0 bases at J, with 8 bases between the two ends. The CDR3 bases are TGTGCCAGCAGCCCCGGGATCTCTGGAAACACCATATATTTT. Its translation is CASSPGISGNTIYF. Full variable domain (remainder filled in from reference TRBV7-2 and TRBJ1-3): GAGVSQSPSNKVTEKGKDVELRCDPISGHTALYWYRQSLGQGLEFLIYFQGNSAPDKSGLPSDRFSAERTGGSVSTLTIQRTQQEDSAVYLCASSPGISGNTIYFGEGSWLTVV.

The chain joins TRBV5-1 to TRBJ1-4; D unresolved. The CDR3 totals 14 residues. V gave up 0 bases and J gave up 8 bases, with 11 bases separating them. Per germline, CDR1 SGHRS and CDR2 YFSETQ. CDR3 protein: CASSLDQVNEKLFF. In nucleotides, the CDR3 is TGCGCCAGCAGCTTGGACCAGGTTAACGAAAAACTGTTTTTT.

This chain links TRBV6-5 with TRBJ2-6; D may correspond to TRBD1 or TRBD2 (5 bases each). CDR1 and CDR2 from the germline V gene are MNHEY and SVGAGI. The CDR3 is 14 residues long. V lost 10 bases, J lost 0 bases, and 10 bases lay in between. The CDR3 DNA is TGTGCCATCGGGGCAGCCTCTGGGGCCAACGTCCTGACTTTC. Translated: CAIGAASGANVLTF.

The chain has TRBV27 and TRBJ1-1; a possible D gene is TRBD1 (5 bases). Trimming took 3 bases from V and 6 from J, leaving 14 bases between them. The CDR3 has 14 amino acids. Germline V gene sequence: CDR1 MNHEY, CDR2 SMNVEV (reference sequence). The CDR3 protein is CASSFAGVGAEAFF. In DNA form, the CDR3 reads TGTGCCAGCAGTTTTGCGGGGGTGGGTGCTGAAGCTTTCTTT.

The chain is built from TRBV5-1 and TRBJ1-1; tentatively, D is TRBD1 (5 bases). The CDR3 loop spans 16 amino acids. Trimming pared 7 bases from V and 4 bases from J, leaving 23 bases between. Germline assignment: CDR1 SGHRS and CDR2 YFSETQ. CDR3 amino acids: CASGAINQGKGTEAFF. The CDR3, as DNA: TGCGCCAGCGGCGCCATTAATCAGGGAAAAGGCACTGAAGCTTTCTTT.

The rearrangement uses TRBV11-2 and TRBJ2-2; D unclear. CDR3 length equals 14 residues. In germline, CDR1 is SGHAT, CDR2 FQNNGV. V gave up 1 base and J gave up 7 bases, with 10 bases separating them. CDR3 region: CASSLGGVGGELFF. The CDR3 nucleotides are TGTGCCAGCAGCTTAGGGGGTGTTGGCGGGGAGCTGTTTTTT.

This chain links TRBV11-2 with TRBJ1-4, with TRBD1 matching over 8 bases. Germline assignment: CDR1 SGHAT and CDR2 FQNNGV. The J segment lost 5 bases and the V segment lost 1 base, leaving 6 bases of the junction unmatched. The CDR3 is 16 amino acids. Here the CDR3 DNA reads TGTGCCAGCAGCTTAGGGCGGACAGGGAACAATGAAAAACTGTTTTTT. As protein: CASSLGRTGNNEKLFF.

This chain's CDR3 is CASRGGRTTNEKLFF. The CDR3 DNA is TGTGCCAGCAGAGGGGGTCGGACAACTAATGAAAAACTGTTTTTT. The chain joins TRBV27 to TRBJ1-4, with D possibly matching TRBD1 (6 bases). Germline CDR1 reads MNHEY; CDR2 reads SMNVEV (reference sequence). The length of the CDR3 is 15 residues. Trimming left V 6 bases short and J 0 bases short, with 11 bases between.

The rearrangement links TRBV15 to TRBJ2-6, with D possibly being TRBD2 (6 bases). This CDR3 has 19 amino acids. V lost 4 bases, J lost 0 bases, and 19 bases lay in between. Germline CDR1 LNHNV, CDR2 YYDKDF (reference sequence). The DNA of the CDR3 is TGTGCCACCAGCAAAGAAGACGGAGGGCACTTCTCTGGGGCCAACGTCCTGACTTTC. It codes for CATSKEDGGHFSGANVLTF.

Turning to this clone: One end of the junction does not line up with germline, which may come from a read error. The V gene is TRBV2, the J gene TRBJ2-4; no clear D gene. The CDR3 spans 11 residues. CDR1 is SNHLY and CDR2 is FYNNEI in the germline V gene. In nucleotides, the CDR3 is TGTGCCAGCAGTGAAGCGGGTAAAAGGAACTTC. Translated: CASSEAGKRNF.

This chain links TRBV5-8 with TRBJ1-1; D is uncertain. The germline V and J ends were trimmed by 7 bases and 0 bases, with 10 bases remaining between them. Germline V gene sequence: CDR1 SGHTS, CDR2 YDEGEE. The CDR3 covers 13 residues. The DNA for the CDR3 is TGTGCCAGCGCTTGGGTATTGAACACTGAAGCTTTCTTT. This sequence encodes CASAWVLNTEAFF. The variable domain in full, with the rest retrieved from reference TRBV5-8 and TRBJ1-1, is EAGVTQSPTHLIKTRGQQATLRCSPISGHTSVYWYQQALGLGLQFLLWYDEGEERNRGNFPPRFSGRQFPNYSSELNVNALELEDSALYLCASAWVLNTEAFFGQGTRLTVV.

The chain joins TRBV11-2 to TRBJ1-2; the D is unclear. Germline CDR1 SGHAT, CDR2 FQNNGV. This CDR3 is 13 amino acids long. The germline V and J ends were trimmed by 4 bases and 3 bases, with 9 bases remaining between them. CDR3 protein: CASSSHRDYGYTF. The CDR3 bases are TGTGCCAGCAGCTCCCACAGAGACTATGGCTACACCTTC.

V is TRBV5-1 and J is TRBJ2-2, with 7 bases identical to TRBD1. Losses at the gene ends were 2 bases for V and 4 bases for J; bases not matched to a gene: 11. The CDR3 has 17 residues. Germline V gives CDR1 SGHRS, CDR2 YFSETQ. CDR3 bases: TGCGCCAGCAGCTTCACCAAGGGGGCGCCAGGCACCGGGGAGCTGTTTTTT. It encodes CASSFTKGAPGTGELFF.

This clone appeared a single time. The genes are TRBV6-5 and TRBJ2-7; 9 bases align to TRBD2. Germline V gene lookup returns CDR1 MNHEY and CDR2 SVGAGI. J gave up 1 base and V 6 bases, and 4 bases lay outside the gene matches. This CDR3 contains 14 residues. Here the CDR3 reads CASRATSGSYEQYV. The CDR3 coding sequence is TGTGCCAGCAGGGCGACTAGCGGATCCTACGAGCAGTACGTC.

The gene calls are TRBV2 and TRBJ2-3; tentative D call: TRBD1 (5 bases). The germline CDR1 and CDR2 sequences are SNHLY and FYNNEI. CDR3 length: 14 residues. V lost 7 bases, J lost 12 bases, and 23 bases lay in between. The CDR3 DNA reads as TGTGCCAGCATTCACAGGATAGGTGGTTCCTCCCAGTATTTT. The encoded protein is CASIHRIGGSSQYF.

V gene TRBV28 combines with J gene TRBJ2-7; maybe TRBD2 (5 bases). The CDR3 has 12 residues. The V gene's germline CDR1 is MDHEN and CDR2 SYDVKM. Trimming stripped 4 bases from V and 5 bases from J, with 9 bases between. CDR3 sequence (DNA): TGTGCCAGCAGTTATATGCGGGACGAGCAGTACTTC. It translates to CASSYMRDEQYF.

This clone has only one observation. The chain uses TRBV6-2 or TRBV6-3 and TRBJ2-5; D is undetermined. This CDR3 spans 14 amino acids. CDR1 and CDR2 (germline): MNHEY, SVGEGT. The germline V and J ends were trimmed by 5 bases and 2 bases, with 12 bases remaining between them. CDR3 amino acids: CASSTPDGQETQYF. The CDR3 DNA reads as TGTGCCAGCAGTACCCCTGACGGACAAGAGACCCAGTACTTC.

The V and J genes are TRBV7-2 and TRBJ2-2; D uncertain. Germline V gene data show CDR1 as SGHTA and CDR2 as FQGNSA. The CDR3 spans 15 residues. The V gene lost 3 bases and the J gene lost 4 bases, with 12 bases spanning the gap. The CDR3, as DNA: TGTGCCAGCAGCTTCTGGCGGCCCGGCACCGGGGAGCTGTTTTTT. It translates to CASSFWRPGTGELFF.

The rearrangement uses TRBV4-1 and TRBJ1-4, with 7 bases aligning to TRBD1. V shed 6 bases and J 3 bases; nucleotides not matched to a gene: 1. CDR1 is MGHRA and CDR2 is YSYEKL in the germline V gene. The CDR3 runs 13 residues. The CDR3 DNA is TGCGCCAGCAGGGGGACAGCTAATGAAAAACTGTTTTTT. It codes for CASRGTANEKLFF.

J is TRBJ1-1 and V is TRBV27, with TRBD1 matching over 7 bases. CDR1 and CDR2 from the germline V gene are MNHEY and SMNVEV (reference sequence). There are 14 residues in the CDR3. J lost 1 base, V lost 6 bases, and 5 bases had no gene match. In DNA form, the CDR3 reads TGTGCCAGCAGCCCACAGGGGAGGAACACTGAAGCTTTCTTT. Translation: CASSPQGRNTEAFF.

This chain uses TRBV30 with TRBJ1-5; D remains ambiguous. CDR1 is GTSNPN and CDR2 is SVGIG in the germline V gene (reference sequence). With 5 bases removed from V and 5 bases from J, the gap between germline ends came to 13 bases. The CDR3 totals 13 residues. The CDR3 DNA is TGTGCCTGGGATCGCCGACGAGATCAGCCCCAGCATTTT. Protein sequence: CAWDRRRDQPQHF. The full variable domain, its missing parts supplied by reference TRBV30 and TRBJ1-5, is SQTIHQWPATLVQPVGSPLSLECTVEGTSNPNLYWYRQAAGRGLQLLFYSVGIGQISSEVPQNLSASRPQDRQFILSSKKLLLSDSGFYLCAWDRRRDQPQHFGDGTRLSIL.

The V gene is TRBV11-2, the J gene TRBJ1-1; 8 nucleotides match TRBD1. Germline V gene sequence: CDR1 SGHAT, CDR2 FQNNGV. The CDR3 totals 15 residues. Trimming cost V 4 bases and J 1 base; bases outside gene matches: 5. CDR3 protein: CASSSRTGRNTEAFF. The CDR3 DNA is TGTGCCAGCAGCTCAAGGACAGGGAGGAACACTGAAGCTTTCTTT.